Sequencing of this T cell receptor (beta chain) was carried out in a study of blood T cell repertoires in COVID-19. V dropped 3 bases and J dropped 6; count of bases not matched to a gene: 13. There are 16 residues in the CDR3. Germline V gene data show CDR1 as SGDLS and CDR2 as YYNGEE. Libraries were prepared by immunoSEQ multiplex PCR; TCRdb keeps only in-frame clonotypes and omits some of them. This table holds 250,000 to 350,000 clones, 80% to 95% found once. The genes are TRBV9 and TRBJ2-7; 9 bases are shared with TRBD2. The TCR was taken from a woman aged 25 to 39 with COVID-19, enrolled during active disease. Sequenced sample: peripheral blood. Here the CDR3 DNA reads TGTGCCAGCAGCGCGCGCGGGCGGGAGGGCCTTGGCGAGCAGTACTTC. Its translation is CASSARGREGLGEQYF. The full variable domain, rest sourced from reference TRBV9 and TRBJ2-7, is DSGVTQTPKHLITATGQRVTLRCSPRSGDLSVYWYQQSLDQGLQFLIQYYNGEERAKGNILERFSAQQFPDLHSELNLSSLELGDSALYFCASSARGREGLGEQYFGPGTRLTVT.